Listed below are T cell receptor beta chains from one sample, sequenced in a study of cytomegalovirus exposure and HLA in healthy donors. This table comes from immunoSEQ multiplex PCR, and its TCRdb copy is limited to in-frame clones, with some not included. The sample shows under 130,000 clones, approximately 12% of them seen only once. The specimen was PBMCs. The receptors come from a middle-aged man in good health and CMV-seropositive. CDR3s include the opening cysteine and the closing phenylalanine or tryptophan. Each record gives: CDR3 length, D gene, J gene, V gene, clone size, CDR3 protein, CDR3 DNA. The D gene is left open where the match is weak. The listing skips clone size in some rows; elsewhere it reads once, few, many or a size class.

>12|-|TRBJ1-4|TRBV9|-
CASSANQEKLFF
TGTGCCAGCAGCGCCAATCAAGAAAAACTGTTTTTT
>16|TRBD1|TRBJ1-1|TRBV30|-
CAWSARPLAGGGEAFF
TGTGCCTGGAGTGCTCGCCCCTTGGCAGGGGGCGGTGAAGCTTTCTTT
>17|-|TRBJ2-5|TRBV7-8|few
CASSFYAVHEGLETQYF
TGTGCCAGCAGCTTCTATGCCGTCCATGAGGGCTTGGAGACCCAGTACTTC
>16|-|TRBJ2-3|TRBV7-6|-
CASSLTGQGSTDTQYF
TGTGCCAGCAGCTTAACGGGGCAGGGGAGCACAGATACGCAGTATTTT
>15|-|TRBJ1-5|TRBV6-5|-
CASSYPQGGNQPQHF
TGTGCCAGCAGTTATCCACAGGGAGGCAATCAGCCCCAGCATTTT
>13|-|TRBJ1-1|TRBV7-2|few
CASSSGGQSEAFF
TGTGCCAGCAGCTCTGGAGGACAGTCCGAAGCTTTCTTT
>13|-|TRBJ1-1|TRBV15|-
CATSREGATEAFF
TGTGCCACCAGCAGAGAGGGGGCGACTGAAGCTTTCTTT
>19|TRBD2|TRBJ2-2|TRBV15|-
CATRGLLLAGGAKGGELFF
TGTGCCACCAGGGGGCTACTACTTGCGGGAGGGGCCAAGGGCGGGGAGCTGTTTTTT
>15|TRBD2|TRBJ2-1|TRBV11-2|-
CASSFTSGNYNEQFF
TGTGCCAGCAGCTTTACTAGCGGGAATTACAATGAGCAGTTCTTC
>16|TRBD1|TRBJ1-1|TRBV19|-
CASSIRAGGIYTEAFF
TGTGCCAGTAGTATCAGGGCAGGGGGCATTTACACTGAAGCTTTCTTT
>12|-|TRBJ1-5|TRBV6-1|-
CASTEGRQPQHF
TGTGCCAGCACGGAGGGGCGGCAGCCCCAGCATTTT
>16|TRBD1|TRBJ2-7|TRBV6-5|few
CASSYPRTGGSYEQYF
TGTGCCAGCAGTTACCCGCGGACAGGGGGATCCTACGAGCAGTACTTC
>13|TRBD2|TRBJ2-1|TRBV29-1|-
CSVSGVPDNEQFF
TGCAGCGTCAGCGGGGTGCCCGACAATGAGCAGTTCTTC
>16|TRBD2|TRBJ2-1|TRBV5-1|once
CASSTEGLAGGYEQFF
TGCGCCAGCAGTACCGAGGGGCTAGCGGGAGGATACGAGCAGTTCTTC
>15|-|TRBJ2-1|TRBV7-9|few
CASSLLTSSRNEQFF
TGTGCCAGCAGCTTACTGACTTCGAGCCGGAATGAGCAGTTCTTC
>17|-|TRBJ2-2|TRBV27|few
CASSPAIASRRTGELFF
TGTGCCAGCAGCCCGGCAATAGCGTCCCGACGTACCGGGGAGCTGTTTTTT
>15|-|TRBJ2-5|TRBV29-1|few
CSVAGETGKQETQYF
TGCAGCGTTGCCGGGGAGACAGGCAAGCAAGAGACCCAGTACTTC
>15|TRBD2|TRBJ2-2|TRBV6-6|few
CASSYSRGGTGELFF
TGTGCCAGCAGTTACTCGAGGGGAGGGACCGGGGAGCTGTTTTTT
>16|TRBD2|TRBJ2-1|TRBV7-3|-
CASSSKAGRSYNEQFF
TGTGCCAGCAGCTCAAAAGCGGGACGCTCCTACAATGAGCAGTTCTTC
>18|-|TRBJ2-5|TRBV7-9|-
CASSLRRGGTVHQETQYF
TGTGCCAGCAGCTTACGAAGGGGGGGGACCGTACACCAAGAGACCCAGTACTTC
>17|TRBD2|TRBJ2-1|TRBV5-1|few
CASSLGSSGIPYNEQFF
TGCGCCAGCAGCTTGGGGTCTAGCGGAATTCCCTACAATGAGCAGTTCTTC
>14|TRBD2|TRBJ2-1|TRBV6-5|few
CASSRTSVYNEQFF
TGTGCCAGCAGTCGGACTAGCGTCTACAATGAGCAGTTCTTC
>16|-|TRBJ2-6|TRBV6-5|few
CASSYGLVSGANVLTF
TGTGCCAGCAGTTACGGGCTCGTTTCTGGGGCCAACGTCCTGACTTTC
>18|TRBD2|TRBJ2-3|TRBV5-1|-
CASSLDLASGRVTDTQYF
TGCGCCAGCAGCTTGGATTTAGCGAGCGGGAGGGTCACAGATACGCAGTATTTT
>12|-|TRBJ1-4|TRBV14|few
CASSQTVGKLFF
TGTGCCAGCAGCCAAACGGTTGGTAAACTGTTTTTT
>17|TRBD2|TRBJ2-1|TRBV29-1|-
CSASKSLASGRAPEQFF
TGCAGCGCCAGCAAATCCCTTGCTAGCGGGAGGGCCCCTGAGCAGTTCTTC
>15|-|TRBJ2-1|TRBV6-4|-
CASSVRTDQGDEQFF
TGTGCCAGCAGTGTCAGGACAGACCAGGGAGATGAGCAGTTCTTC
>16|TRBD1|TRBJ1-3|TRBV5-1|-
CASSPDRGGSGNTIYF
TGCGCCAGCAGCCCCGACAGGGGTGGCTCTGGAAACACCATATATTTT
>14|-|TRBJ2-3|TRBV18|-
CASSPSRQTDTQYF
TGTGCCAGCTCACCGAGCAGGCAAACAGATACGCAGTATTTT
>13|TRBD2|TRBJ2-1|TRBV5-1|-
CASRVSGDNEQFF
TGCGCCAGCAGAGTGAGCGGGGACAATGAGCAGTTCTTC
>12|-|TRBJ2-1|TRBV29-1|few
CSIDISYNEQFF
TGCAGCATAGACATCTCCTACAATGAGCAGTTCTTC
>14|TRBD2|TRBJ2-7|TRBV28|-
CASSFASGLYEQYF
TGTGCCAGCAGTTTCGCTAGCGGGCTTTACGAGCAGTACTTC
>14|TRBD1|TRBJ2-7|TRBV27|-
CASRTGTDSYEQYF
TGTGCCAGCAGGACCGGGACAGACTCCTACGAGCAGTACTTC
>16|-|TRBJ1-2|TRBV10-3|-
CAISLAGTQGPLSYTF
TGTGCCATCAGCCTCGCCGGTACTCAGGGGCCGTTGAGCTACACCTTC
>15|-|TRBJ2-7|TRBV11-2|few
CASSPRGIGSYEQYF
TGTGCCAGCAGCCCTCGGGGTATCGGGTCCTACGAGCAGTACTTC
>16|TRBD1|TRBJ2-2|TRBV16|-
CASSQSGTGLTGELFF
TGTGCCAGCAGCCAATCGGGGACAGGGTTGACCGGGGAGCTGTTTTTT
>16|TRBD2|TRBJ2-1|TRBV5-6|-
CASSSPGTSGINEQFF
TGTGCCAGCAGCTCCCCCGGGACTAGCGGTATCAATGAGCAGTTCTTC
>17|-|TRBJ1-1|TRBV15|few
CATSTLLSGTLNTEAFF
TGTGCCACCAGCACCTTGCTTTCCGGGACACTAAACACTGAAGCTTTCTTT
>15|-|TRBJ2-3|TRBV7-2|-
CASSFSGMSTDTQYF
TGTGCCAGCAGCTTCAGCGGTATGAGCACAGATACGCAGTATTTT
>15|-|TRBJ1-1|TRBV5-1|-
CASSLVGPGNTEAFF
TGCGCCAGCAGCTTGGTGGGCCCCGGGAACACTGAAGCTTTCTTT
>11|-|TRBJ2-5|TRBV20-1|-
CSAGGEETQYF
TGCAGTGCTGGCGGTGAAGAGACCCAGTACTTC
>15|-|TRBJ1-5|TRBV5-6|-
CASSFQGNRNQPQHF
TGTGCCAGCAGCTTTCAGGGAAATCGGAATCAGCCCCAGCATTTT
>16|TRBD1|TRBJ1-1|TRBV18|few
CASSPAGGRMNTEAFF
TGTGCCAGCTCACCCGCAGGGGGTCGCATGAACACTGAAGCTTTCTTT
>15|TRBD1|TRBJ2-7|TRBV9|-
CASSVHPDREYEQYF
TGTGCCAGCAGCGTTCATCCGGACAGGGAATACGAGCAGTACTTC
>16|TRBD2|TRBJ2-2|TRBV28|few
CASSLGTSGSTGELFF
TGTGCCAGCAGTCTAGGGACTAGCGGGAGCACCGGGGAGCTGTTTTTT
>15|TRBD1|TRBJ2-7|TRBV6-5|-
CASSYSKDRVYEQYF
TGTGCCAGCAGTTACTCTAAGGACAGGGTATACGAGCAGTACTTC
>18|-|TRBJ2-1|TRBV21-1|few
CASSKAVAGVGSYNEQFF
TGTGCCAGCAGCAAAGCCGTAGCGGGAGTGGGGTCCTACAATGAGCAGTTCTTC
>16|TRBD1|TRBJ1-1|TRBV7-8|-
CASSSPMDRGGTEAFF
TGTGCCAGCAGCTCACCTATGGACAGGGGTGGCACTGAAGCTTTCTTT
>20|TRBD2|TRBJ2-3|TRBV4-1|-
CASSRTGLAGGPSRADTQYF
TGCGCCAGCAGCCGAACCGGACTAGCGGGAGGGCCCTCGCGGGCAGATACGCAGTATTTT
>14|-|TRBJ1-4|TRBV6-1|-
CASSEYDSNEKLFF
TGTGCCAGCAGTGAATATGACAGTAATGAAAAACTGTTTTTT
>15|-|TRBJ2-2|TRBV18|-
CASSPPLLTTGELFF
TGTGCCAGCTCACCACCGCTTCTAACCACCGGGGAGCTGTTTTTT
>15|TRBD1|TRBJ1-5|TRBV6-6|few
CASSQGQGILQPQHF
TGTGCCAGCAGTCAGGGACAGGGGATCCTTCAGCCCCAGCATTTT
>15|-|TRBJ2-5|TRBV5-1|few
CASSLGDTTVGTQYF
TGCGCCAGCAGCTTGGGGGACACCACGGTAGGGACCCAGTACTTC
>12|TRBD1|TRBJ1-1|TRBV29-1|few
CSVRTGSTEAFF
TGCAGCGTTCGGACAGGGAGCACTGAAGCTTTCTTT